These 9 T cell receptor beta chains originate from one sample sequenced in a study of T cells in Graves' hyperthyroidism and ophthalmopathy. RNA transcripts served as the template for amplifying TCR beta CDR3 regions. The primer set for the first-round RT-PCR of the TCR CDR3 was HTBI. TCRdb analysed the multiplex PCR reads with MiXCR anew, one entry per CDR3 protein. The profile shows some 720,000 distinct CDR3 sequences, over 15% of them singletons. Specimen: blood. These receptors all stem from a man aged 18 to 29 with Graves' hyperthyroidism.

This chain links TRBV20-1 with TRBJ1-5; D remains unclear. In germline, CDR1 is DFQATT, CDR2 SNEGSKA (reference sequence). CDR3 length: 15 amino acids. The V and J ends lost 3 bases and 3 bases respectively, with 15 bases between them. The CDR3: CSASEDPGANQPQHF. The CDR3 DNA sequence: TGCAGTGCTAGCGAGGACCCGGGAGCCAATCAGCCCCAGCATTTT.

J is TRBJ2-1 and V is TRBV20-1, with D uncertain. Germline V gives CDR1 DFQATT, CDR2 SNEGSKA (reference sequence). This CDR3 spans 15 amino acids. V was clipped by 2 bases and J by 0 bases, with 11 bases between them. Here the CDR3 reads CSARHLESSYNEQFF. As DNA, the CDR3 is TGCAGTGCTAGACACCTCGAGAGCTCCTACAATGAGCAGTTCTTC.

This chain connects TRBV6-5 to TRBJ2-6; 10 bases map to TRBD1. With 2 bases clipped from V and 3 bases from J, the junction kept 4 bases outside the gene matches. The CDR3 covers 17 residues. Germline CDR1 MNHEY, CDR2 SVGAGI. The CDR3, as DNA: TGTGCCAGCAGTTACCTCGGGACAGGGGTTGGGGCCAACGTCCTGACTTTC. Translated, it gives CASSYLGTGVGANVLTF.

This clonotype showed up just once. The genes are TRBV6-2 or TRBV6-3 and TRBJ2-1, with D maybe TRBD2 (5 bases). The V gene's germline CDR1 is MNHEY and CDR2 SVGEGT. This CDR3 is built from 15 residues. Deletions cut 2 bases from V and 6 bases from J, with 14 bases between. The chain's CDR3 is CASSYATLGSNEQFF. The CDR3 DNA reads TGTGCCAGCAGTTACGCAACCCTAGGGAGCAATGAGCAGTTCTTC.

This clonotype was counted a few times. The V call is TRBV29-1, the J call TRBJ2-7; D is uncertain. CDR1 and CDR2 from the germline V gene are SQVTM and ANQGSEA. Trimming stripped 5 bases from V and 0 bases from J, with 11 bases between. CDR3 size: 13 residues. The CDR3 is CSVRGLFSYEQYF. DNA for the CDR3: TGCAGCGTTCGTGGTCTATTCTCCTACGAGCAGTACTTC.

CDR3: CASSAFPTGGRNTEAFF. The CDR3 region has the DNA TGTGCCAGCAGCGCGTTCCCCACGGGGGGAAGGAACACTGAAGCTTTCTTT. V gene TRBV5-6 combines with J gene TRBJ1-1; tentatively, D is TRBD1 (5 bases). V shed 4 bases and J shed 1 base, with 20 bases lying between them. Germline lookup yields CDR1 SGHDT and CDR2 YYEEEE. CDR3 length equals 17 residues.

This clonotype was found a few times. This sequence joins TRBV7-6 and TRBJ1-1; the D gene is possibly TRBD1 (5 bases). Germline V lookup: CDR1 SGHVS, CDR2 FNYEAQ. The CDR3 totals 15 residues. The V end lost 5 bases, the J end lost 0 bases, and 13 bases lay between the germline ends. CDR3 loop: CASSPRGKLNTEAFF. CDR3 nucleotides: TGTGCCAGCAGCCCTAGGGGCAAGTTGAACACTGAAGCTTTCTTT.

This clonotype was found many times. The chain is built from TRBV12-3 or TRBV12-4 and TRBJ2-1; D remains unclear. The CDR3 sequence is 13 residues long. Between the trimmed V and J ends, which lost 6 bases and 2 bases, there was a span of 8 bases. Written as DNA, the CDR3 is TGTGCCAGCAGCTTAAGGGCCTACAATGAGCAGTTCTTC. Translated: CASSLRAYNEQFF.

The chain combines TRBV20-1 with TRBJ1-4, with unresolved D. The CDR3 loop spans 10 amino acids. V lost 3 bases and J lost 8, with 4 bases in between. Germline CDR1 and CDR2: DFQATT and SNEGSKA (reference sequence). The CDR3 DNA reads as TGCAGTGCTAGCGGCGAAAAACTGTTTTTT. Its translation is CSASGEKLFF.